One sample yielded the 25 T cell receptor beta chains listed below, sequenced in a study of shared clonotypes between healthy human individuals. Clones were read by immunoSEQ multiplex PCR, and TCRdb kept only the in-frame ones, dropping some. This table holds fewer than 1.8 million clones, 98% to 99% found once. The sample taken for sequencing was naive CD4+ T cells sorted from blood. Subset given: CD45RA+ positively selected. These TCRs come from a young man in good health.

The chain couples TRBV5-4 to TRBJ2-5; 9 bases map to TRBD1. The CDR3 sequence is 15 residues long. The germline CDR1 and CDR2 sequences are SGHNT and YYREEE (reference sequence). V shed 8 bases and J 5 bases; nucleotides not matched to a gene: 13. This CDR3 reads CASTAGGTGKETQYF. For the CDR3, the DNA is TGTGCCAGTACCGCCGGAGGGACAGGGAAGGAGACCCAGTACTTC. Drawing the rest from reference TRBV5-4 and TRBJ2-5, the complete variable domain is ETGVTQSPTHLIKTRGQQVTLRCSSQSGHNTVSWYQQALGQGPQFIFQYYREEENGRGNFPPRFSGLQFPNYSSELNVNALELDDSALYLCASTAGGTGKETQYFGPGTRLLVL.

This clone was observed a single time. This sequence joins TRBV11-2 and TRBJ2-5; 9 positions match TRBD2. Unmatched junction bases numbered 12, after V lost 6 bases and J lost 4 bases. From germline, CDR1 is SGHAT and CDR2 FQNNGV. This CDR3 is 16 amino acids long. As DNA, the CDR3 is TGTGCCAGCAGTTGGGAAGCTCGCGGGAGGGGAGAGACCCAGTACTTC. Protein product: CASSWEARGRGETQYF.

This clone appeared once. V gene TRBV30 combines with J gene TRBJ1-3; D remains ambiguous. The CDR3 covers 14 residues. V was pared by 7 bases and J by 0 bases, with 13 bases between. The germline V gene has CDR1 GTSNPN and CDR2 SVGIG (reference sequence). CDR3 amino acids: CAFNAGDSGNTIYF. For the CDR3, the DNA is TGTGCCTTTAATGCCGGGGACTCTGGAAACACCATATATTTT.

The chain couples TRBV5-1 to TRBJ2-1; D is perhaps TRBD1 or TRBD2 (5 bases each). Germline values: CDR1 SGHRS, CDR2 YFSETQ. The ends were cut back, 4 bases at V and 4 bases at J, with 27 bases in the middle. The CDR3 totals 19 residues. In DNA form, the CDR3 reads TGCGCCAGCAGCGCTCTGGGACGAGGGTTAACATACCAGTACAATGAGCAGTTCTTC. This gives the protein CASSALGRGLTYQYNEQFF.

This rearrangement joins TRBV14 to TRBJ1-2; D remains ambiguous. The V end was cut by 4 bases, the J end by 3 bases, with 9 bases between. The germline gives CDR1 SGHDN, CDR2 FVKESK. This CDR3 comprises 13 residues. The CDR3 reads CASSLGLDYGYTF. CDR3 sequence (DNA): TGTGCCAGCAGCCTGGGATTGGACTATGGCTACACCTTC.

The chain joins TRBV7-2 to TRBJ2-7, with 9 bases lining up with TRBD2. The germline V gene encodes CDR1 SGHTA and CDR2 FQGNSA. The CDR3 length is 14 residues. The ends lost 5 bases at V and 4 bases at J; junction bases unmatched: 6. The CDR3 loop is CASSPAGGTYEQYF. The CDR3 region has the DNA TGTGCCAGCAGCCCAGCGGGAGGTACTTACGAGCAGTACTTC.

The gene calls are TRBV18 and TRBJ1-3; possible D gene TRBD1, 6 bases. The CDR3 is made up of 13 amino acids. Germline V lookup: CDR1 KGHSH, CDR2 LQKENI. V lost 2 bases to trimming and J lost 4 bases, with 6 bases between them. CDR3 protein: CASSPTGGNTIYF. The CDR3 DNA sequence: TGTGCCAGCTCACCAACAGGGGGAAACACCATATATTTT.

DNA for the CDR3: TGTGCCATCAGTGATGGGACTAGCGGAAGAGAGACCCAGTACTTC. Amino acid sequence: CAISDGTSGRETQYF. The chain carries TRBV10-3 and TRBJ2-5; 11 bases fit TRBD2. This CDR3 spans 15 amino acids. The ends lost 3 bases at V and 4 bases at J; junction bases unmatched: 4. Germline CDR1 is ENHRY and CDR2 is SYGVKD.

DNA of the CDR3: TGCGCCAGCAGCAGGTCCACAGGGGGCGAGCAGTACTTC. This gives the protein CASSRSTGGEQYF. This chain joins TRBV5-1 and TRBJ2-7; 8 nucleotides match TRBD1. The V gene's germline CDR1 is SGHRS and CDR2 YFSETQ. V lost 4 bases and J lost 6; bases outside the gene matches: 6. The CDR3 spans 13 residues. Complete variable domain (other parts from reference TRBV5-1 and TRBJ2-7): KAGVTQTPRYLIKTRGQQVTLSCSPISGHRSVSWYQQTPGQGLQFLFEYFSETQRNKGNFPGRFSGRQFSNSRSEMNVSTLELGDSALYLCASSRSTGGEQYFGPGTRLTVT.

V and J are TRBV4-3 and TRBJ2-1; 7 bases agree with TRBD2. The germline V gene encodes CDR1 LGHNA and CDR2 YSLEER. V shed 0 bases, J shed 0 bases, and the junction held 5 bases outside the gene matches. The CDR3 is 17 amino acids. The CDR3 coding sequence is TGCGCCAGCAGCCAAGATGGGACTACCAGCTCCTACAATGAGCAGTTCTTC. The encoded protein is CASSQDGTTSSYNEQFF.

This chain links TRBV5-1 with TRBJ2-5, with a tentative D call TRBD1 (6 bases). Per germline, CDR1 SGHRS and CDR2 YFSETQ. The V and J ends lost 3 bases and 4 bases respectively, with 13 bases between them. The CDR3 extends over 14 amino acids. The CDR3 DNA is TGCGCCAGCAGCTCTTCAACAGGGACAGAGACCCAGTACTTC. Protein product: CASSSSTGTETQYF.

V and J are TRBV27 and TRBJ1-2; D is unresolved. V lost 3 bases, J lost 8 bases, and 13 bases lay in between. This CDR3 comprises 13 residues. Germline loops: CDR1 MNHEY, CDR2 SMNVEV (reference sequence). The CDR3 spells CASSFRTRSGYTF. Here the CDR3 DNA reads TGTGCCAGCAGTTTTAGGACCCGCAGCGGCTACACCTTC.

J is TRBJ2-7 and V is TRBV7-8; D uncertain. The CDR3 is made up of 16 amino acids. V lost 6 bases and J 11 bases, leaving 29 bases between the germline ends. Germline lookup yields CDR1 SGHVS and CDR2 FQNEAQ. Here the CDR3 DNA reads TGTGCCAGCAGTAAAGATAGACTCCGCTCCACCGGTTACAAGTACTTC. Encoded protein: CASSKDRLRSTGYKYF.

This chain connects TRBV2 to TRBJ2-1, with D possibly being TRBD2 (7 bases). Trimming shortened V by 6 bases and J by 3 bases, and 15 bases separated the two germline ends. The CDR3 contains 15 residues. Per germline, CDR1 SNHLY and CDR2 FYNNEI. This chain's CDR3 is CASRRTGGIYNEQFF. Written as DNA, the CDR3 is TGTGCCAGCAGAAGGACGGGGGGCATCTACAATGAGCAGTTCTTC.

On this clone itself: In the same sample, other DNA sequences code for this CDR3. The rearrangement uses TRBV6-6 and TRBJ2-7; D gene ambiguous. The CDR3 loop spans 12 amino acids. Trimming left V 0 bases short and J 3 bases short, with 3 bases between. CDR1 and CDR2 (germline): MNHNY, SVGAGI (reference sequence). The CDR3 nucleotides are TGTGCCAGCAGTTACTCGGACTACGAGCAGTACTTC. Its protein product is CASSYSDYEQYF.

This clone occurred once. This chain uses TRBV28 with TRBJ2-1, with D perhaps assigned TRBD1 or TRBD2 (5 bases each). Trimming shortened V by 7 bases and J by 8 bases, and 21 bases separated the two germline ends. CDR1 and CDR2 (germline): MDHEN, SYDVKM. The CDR3 spans 15 residues. The CDR3 DNA follows: TGTGCCAGCACCCTTGATGGGACCCTTTTGGATGAGCAGTTCTTC. Encoded protein: CASTLDGTLLDEQFF.

The rearrangement uses TRBV28 and TRBJ1-2; TRBD1 might be the D (5 bases). Germline lookup yields CDR1 MDHEN and CDR2 SYDVKM. This CDR3 region has 12 residues. Trimming took off 5 bases at V and 6 bases at J, with 10 bases between the two ends. Here the CDR3 DNA reads TGTGCCAGCAGTGGGGGGAGCGATGGCTACACCTTC. As protein: CASSGGSDGYTF.

Only a few counts were recorded for this clone. V usage is TRBV6-5 and J usage is TRBJ2-5, with D unresolved. CDR1 and CDR2 (germline): MNHEY, SVGAGI. The V gene lost 3 bases and the J gene lost 1 base, with 9 bases spanning the gap. This CDR3 has 14 residues. CDR3 DNA: TGTGCCAGCAGTTATGGTGCTAGCCAAGAGACCCAGTACTTC. It codes for CASSYGASQETQYF.

This chain links TRBV10-1 with TRBJ2-7; D uncertain. This CDR3 is built from 11 residues. Looked up from germline, CDR1 is WNHNN and CDR2 is SYGVQD (reference sequence). The V end was cut by 3 bases, the J end by 7 bases, with 7 bases between. The CDR3 reads CASSDSSEQYF. The CDR3 bases are TGCGCCAGCAGTGACTCCAGTGAGCAGTACTTC.

This rearrangement joins TRBV7-9 to TRBJ2-3; D is possibly TRBD1 or TRBD2 (6 bases each). V was trimmed by 1 base and J by 2 bases, leaving 13 bases between them. The germline V gene encodes CDR1 SEHNR and CDR2 FQNEAQ (reference sequence). The CDR3 is 16 residues long. CDR3 sequence (DNA): TGTGCCAGCAGCTTAGAGATAGGGGGGCTCACAGATACGCAGTATTTT. This sequence encodes CASSLEIGGLTDTQYF.

V usage is TRBV5-1 and J usage is TRBJ2-3; either TRBD1 or TRBD2 may fit D (8 bases each). Per the germline V gene, CDR1 is SGHRS and CDR2 is YFSETQ. This CDR3 is 17 amino acids long. Trimming pared 1 base from V and 5 bases from J, leaving 20 bases between. The CDR3 DNA reads as TGCGCCAGCAGCTTGACAGGGGGACCAGCGGGAGTAGATACGCAGTATTTT. Amino acids: CASSLTGGPAGVDTQYF.

Points on this clone: The sample contains more than one DNA sequence encoding this CDR3. The V and J genes are TRBV5-1 and TRBJ2-3; D gene ambiguous. Germline CDR1 is SGHRS and CDR2 is YFSETQ. The CDR3 is 14 residues long. V was shortened by 0 bases and J by 6 bases, with 11 bases between the two germline ends. The CDR3 bases are TGCGCCAGCAGCTTGGAGGGTTTAGGGGATACGCAGTATTTT. This gives the protein CASSLEGLGDTQYF. The variable domain in full, with the rest retrieved from reference TRBV5-1 and TRBJ2-3, is KAGVTQTPRYLIKTRGQQVTLSCSPISGHRSVSWYQQTPGQGLQFLFEYFSETQRNKGNFPGRFSGRQFSNSRSEMNVSTLELGDSALYLCASSLEGLGDTQYFGPGTRLTVL.

This clone was detected once. The chain uses TRBV7-7 and TRBJ2-5; 8 bases align to TRBD2. Losses at the gene ends were 4 bases for V and 4 bases for J; bases not matched to a gene: 8. CDR1 and CDR2 from the germline V gene are SSHAT and FNYEAQ (reference sequence). This CDR3 comprises 15 residues. CDR3 bases: TGTGCCAGCAGCTCGGGGGGGGGTTTTGGAGAGACCCAGTACTTC. It is translated as CASSSGGGFGETQYF.

The chain employs TRBV15 and TRBJ1-1; D is unresolved. The germline V gene encodes CDR1 LNHNV and CDR2 YYDKDF (reference sequence). Trimming left V 0 bases short and J 5 bases short, with 13 bases between. This CDR3 has 15 amino acids. In DNA form, the CDR3 reads TGTGCCACCAGCAGAGAAGTTATTTCAGATACTGAAGCTTTCTTT. Protein product: CATSREVISDTEAFF.

V is TRBV5-1 and J is TRBJ2-4, with TRBD1 as a possible D gene (5 bases). Per germline, CDR1 SGHRS and CDR2 YFSETQ. Trimming took 0 bases from V and 5 from J, leaving 9 bases between them. The CDR3 totals 14 residues. CDR3 coding DNA: TGCGCCAGCAGCTTGGCTAGGGGTGAAAACATTCAGTACTTC. It is translated as CASSLARGENIQYF.